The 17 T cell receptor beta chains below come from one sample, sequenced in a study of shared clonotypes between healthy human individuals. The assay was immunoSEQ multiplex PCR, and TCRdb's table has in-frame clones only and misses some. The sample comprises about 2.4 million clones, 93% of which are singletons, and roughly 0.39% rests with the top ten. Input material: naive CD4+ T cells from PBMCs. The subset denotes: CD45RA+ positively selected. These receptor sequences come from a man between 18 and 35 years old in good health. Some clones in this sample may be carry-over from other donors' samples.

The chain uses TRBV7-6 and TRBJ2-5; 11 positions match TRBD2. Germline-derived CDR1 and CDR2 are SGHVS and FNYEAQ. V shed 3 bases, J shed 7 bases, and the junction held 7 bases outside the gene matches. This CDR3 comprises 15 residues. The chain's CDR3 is CASSLTSGITGTQYF. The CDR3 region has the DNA TGTGCCAGCAGCTTGACTAGCGGGATCACGGGGACCCAGTACTTC.

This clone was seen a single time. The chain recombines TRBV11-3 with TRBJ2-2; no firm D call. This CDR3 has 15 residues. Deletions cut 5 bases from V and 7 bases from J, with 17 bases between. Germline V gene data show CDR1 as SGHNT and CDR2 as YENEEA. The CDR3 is CASSPGLYLGGELFF. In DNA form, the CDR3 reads TGTGCCAGCAGCCCCGGCTTGTATTTGGGCGGGGAGCTGTTTTTT.

The CDR3 loop reads CASSLLGEKLFF. For the CDR3, the DNA is TGTGCCAGCAGTTTATTGGGTGAAAAACTGTTTTTT. The V call is TRBV27, the J call TRBJ1-4; D uncertain. CDR1 is MNHEY, CDR2 SMNVEV, per germline (reference sequence). This CDR3 has 12 residues. The germline V and J ends were trimmed by 1 base and 7 bases, with 4 bases remaining between them. The full variable domain, in which reference TRBV27 and TRBJ1-4 provide the parts outside the CDR3, is EAQVTQNPRYLITVTGKKLTVTCSQNMNHEYMSWYRQDPGLGLRQIYYSMNVEVTDKGDVPEGYKVSRKEKRNFPLILESPSPNQTSLYFCASSLLGEKLFFGSGTQLSVL.

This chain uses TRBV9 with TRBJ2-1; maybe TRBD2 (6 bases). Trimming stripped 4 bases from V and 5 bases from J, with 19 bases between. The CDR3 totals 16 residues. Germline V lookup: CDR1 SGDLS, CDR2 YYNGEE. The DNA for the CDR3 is TGTGCCAGCAGCCGCGGGGTCAGGGTCTCTGACAATGAGCAGTTCTTC. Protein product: CASSRGVRVSDNEQFF. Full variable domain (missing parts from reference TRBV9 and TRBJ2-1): DSGVTQTPKHLITATGQRVTLRCSPRSGDLSVYWYQQSLDQGLQFLIQYYNGEERAKGNILERFSAQQFPDLHSELNLSSLELGDSALYFCASSRGVRVSDNEQFFGPGTRLTVL.

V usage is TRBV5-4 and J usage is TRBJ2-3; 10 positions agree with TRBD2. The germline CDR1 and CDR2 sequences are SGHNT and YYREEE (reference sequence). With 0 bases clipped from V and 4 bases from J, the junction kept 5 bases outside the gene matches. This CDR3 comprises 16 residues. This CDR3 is CASSLVSGRFADTQYF. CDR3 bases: TGTGCCAGCAGCTTGGTTAGCGGGAGGTTCGCAGATACGCAGTATTTT.

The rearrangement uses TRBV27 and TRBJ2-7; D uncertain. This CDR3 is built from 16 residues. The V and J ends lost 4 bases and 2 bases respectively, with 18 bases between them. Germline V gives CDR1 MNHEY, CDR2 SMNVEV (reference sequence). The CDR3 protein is CASSSPGWFGAYEQYF. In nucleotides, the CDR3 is TGTGCCAGCAGTTCTCCCGGGTGGTTCGGCGCCTACGAGCAGTACTTC.

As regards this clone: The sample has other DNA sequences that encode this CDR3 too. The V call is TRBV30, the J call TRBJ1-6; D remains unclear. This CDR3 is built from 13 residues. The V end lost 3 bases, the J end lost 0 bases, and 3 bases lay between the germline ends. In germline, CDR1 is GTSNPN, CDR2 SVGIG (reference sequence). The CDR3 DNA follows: TGTGCCTGGAGGAGCTCCTATAATTCACCCCTCCACTTT. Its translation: CAWRSSYNSPLHF. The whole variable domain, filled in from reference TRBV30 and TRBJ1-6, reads SQTIHQWPATLVQPVGSPLSLECTVEGTSNPNLYWYRQAAGRGLQLLFYSVGIGQISSEVPQNLSASRPQDRQFILSSKKLLLSDSGFYLCAWRSSYNSPLHFGNGTRLTVT.

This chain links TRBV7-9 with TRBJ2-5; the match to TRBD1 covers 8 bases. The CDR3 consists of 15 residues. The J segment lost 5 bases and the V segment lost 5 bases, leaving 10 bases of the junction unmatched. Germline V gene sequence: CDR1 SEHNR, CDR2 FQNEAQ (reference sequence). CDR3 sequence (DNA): TGTGCCAGCAGCCAAGGACAGGGCAAGGGGGAGACCCAGTACTTC. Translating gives CASSQGQGKGETQYF.

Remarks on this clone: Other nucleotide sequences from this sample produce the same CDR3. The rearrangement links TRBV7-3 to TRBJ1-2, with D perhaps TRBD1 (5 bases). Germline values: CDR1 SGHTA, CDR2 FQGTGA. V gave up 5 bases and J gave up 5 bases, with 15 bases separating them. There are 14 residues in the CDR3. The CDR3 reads CASSPGAGDYGYTF. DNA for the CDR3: TGTGCCAGCAGCCCTGGGGCAGGCGATTATGGCTACACCTTC.

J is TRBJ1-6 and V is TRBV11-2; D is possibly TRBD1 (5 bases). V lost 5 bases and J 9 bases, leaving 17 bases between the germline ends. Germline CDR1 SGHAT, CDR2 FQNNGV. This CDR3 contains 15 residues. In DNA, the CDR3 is TGTGCCAGCAGCGCCCGATCCGGGACGAGTTCACCCCTCCACTTT. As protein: CASSARSGTSSPLHF.

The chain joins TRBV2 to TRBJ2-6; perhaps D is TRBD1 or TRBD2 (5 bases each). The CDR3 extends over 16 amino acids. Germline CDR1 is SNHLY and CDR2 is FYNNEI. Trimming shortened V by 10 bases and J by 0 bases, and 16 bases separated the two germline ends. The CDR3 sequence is CATRDGVSSGANVLTF. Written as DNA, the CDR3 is TGTGCCACCCGGGACGGGGTAAGCTCTGGGGCCAACGTCCTGACTTTC. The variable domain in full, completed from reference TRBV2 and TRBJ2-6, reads EPEVTQTPSHQVTQMGQEVILRCVPISNHLYFYWYRQILGQKVEFLVSFYNNEISEKSEIFDDQFSVERPDGSNFTLKIRSTKLEDSAMYFCATRDGVSSGANVLTFGAGSRLTVL.

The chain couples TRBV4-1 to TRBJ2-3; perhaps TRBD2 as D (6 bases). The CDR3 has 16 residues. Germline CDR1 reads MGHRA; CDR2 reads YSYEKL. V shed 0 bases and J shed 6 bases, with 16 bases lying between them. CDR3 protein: CASSQDSGTSRDTQYF. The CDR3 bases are TGCGCCAGCAGCCAAGATTCTGGCACTAGCAGGGATACGCAGTATTTT.

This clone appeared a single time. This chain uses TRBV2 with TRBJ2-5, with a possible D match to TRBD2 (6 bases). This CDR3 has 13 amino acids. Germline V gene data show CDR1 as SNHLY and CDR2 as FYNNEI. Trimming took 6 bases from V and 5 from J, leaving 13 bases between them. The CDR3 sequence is CASSPTSRETQYF. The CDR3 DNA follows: TGTGCCAGCAGCCCGACTAGTAGGGAGACCCAGTACTTC.

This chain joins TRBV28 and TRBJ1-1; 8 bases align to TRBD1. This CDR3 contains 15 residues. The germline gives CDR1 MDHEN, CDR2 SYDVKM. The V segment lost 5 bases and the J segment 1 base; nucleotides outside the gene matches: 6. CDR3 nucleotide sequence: TGTGCCAGCAGTGGAGGGGACAGGCGGAACACTGAAGCTTTCTTT. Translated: CASSGGDRRNTEAFF.

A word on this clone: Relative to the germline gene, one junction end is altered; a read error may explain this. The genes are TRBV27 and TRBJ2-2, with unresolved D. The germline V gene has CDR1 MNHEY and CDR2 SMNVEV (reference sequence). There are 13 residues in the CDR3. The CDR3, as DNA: TGTGCCAGCAGTTTGAGGAACCCCGGGGAGCTGTTTTTT. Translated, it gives CASSLRNPGELFF.

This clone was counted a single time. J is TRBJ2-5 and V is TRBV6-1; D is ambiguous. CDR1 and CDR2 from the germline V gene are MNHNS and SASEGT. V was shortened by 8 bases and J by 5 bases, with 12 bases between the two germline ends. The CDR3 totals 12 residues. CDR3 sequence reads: CASGKDLETQYF. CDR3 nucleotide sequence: TGTGCCAGCGGCAAGGATTTGGAGACCCAGTACTTC.

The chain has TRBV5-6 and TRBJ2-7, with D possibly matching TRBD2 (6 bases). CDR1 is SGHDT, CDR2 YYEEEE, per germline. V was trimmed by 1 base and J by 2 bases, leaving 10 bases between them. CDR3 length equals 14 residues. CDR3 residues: CASSLSLATYEQYF. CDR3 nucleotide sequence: TGTGCCAGCAGCTTGAGCCTAGCGACCTACGAGCAGTACTTC.